This T cell receptor (beta chain) originates from a study of regulatory T cells in long-lasting Graves disease. In the case of this clonotype: Possible read error: a much larger clone is one base away.

Time point noted: newly diagnosed GD, antithyroid drugs for less than 3 months. The TCR library was made from RNA extracted from PBMCs. The V segment lost 6 bases and the J segment 8 bases; nucleotides outside the gene matches: 25. This CDR3 has 19 residues. Both iRepertoire HTBI primers and Arm-PCR of CDR3 regions were used to build the TCR beta libraries. TCRdb redid the calling of the multiplex PCR reads with MiXCR, one entry per CDR3 protein. The profile shows 390,000 or so distinct CDR3 sequences, approximately 12% of them singletons. This same sample was also part of a study on T cells in Graves' hyperthyroidism and ophthalmopathy.

The sequence derives from a woman younger than 30 with Graves disease. The rearrangement joins TRBV12-3 or TRBV12-4 to TRBJ2-1; 7 nucleotides match TRBD2. The sequencing used peripheral blood mononuclear cells (PBMCs), collected at new diagnosis, from a patient treated with antithyroid drugs. The CDR3 is CASSQIRAGGSGRVDEQFF. Written as DNA, the CDR3 is TGTGCCAGCAGCCAGATCCGGGCTGGCGGGAGTGGTCGGGTAGATGAGCAGTTCTTC.